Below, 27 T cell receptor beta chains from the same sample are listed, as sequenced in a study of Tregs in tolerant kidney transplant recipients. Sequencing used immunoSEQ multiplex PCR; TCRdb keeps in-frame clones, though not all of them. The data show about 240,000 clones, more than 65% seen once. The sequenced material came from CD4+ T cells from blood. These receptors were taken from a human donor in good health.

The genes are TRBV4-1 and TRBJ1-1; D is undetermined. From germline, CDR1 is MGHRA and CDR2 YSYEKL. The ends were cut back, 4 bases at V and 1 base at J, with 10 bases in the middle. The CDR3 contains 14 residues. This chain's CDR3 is CASSPAIQNTEAFF. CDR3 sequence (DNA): TGCGCCAGCAGCCCTGCAATACAGAACACTGAAGCTTTCTTT.

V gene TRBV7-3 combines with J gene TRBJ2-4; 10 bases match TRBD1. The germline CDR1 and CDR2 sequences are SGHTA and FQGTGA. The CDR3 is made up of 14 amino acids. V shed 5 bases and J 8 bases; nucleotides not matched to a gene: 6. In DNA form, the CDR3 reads TGTGCCAGCAGCCGAGGAGGGACAGGGGACATTCAGTACTTC. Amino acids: CASSRGGTGDIQYF.

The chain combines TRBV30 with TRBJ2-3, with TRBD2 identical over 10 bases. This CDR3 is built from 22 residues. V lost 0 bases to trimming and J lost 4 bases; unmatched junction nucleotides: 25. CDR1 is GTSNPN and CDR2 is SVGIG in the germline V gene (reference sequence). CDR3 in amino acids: CAWSVPARDGLWGLANADTQYF. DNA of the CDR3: TGTGCCTGGAGTGTACCCGCCAGGGATGGTTTGTGGGGACTAGCGAACGCAGATACGCAGTATTTT.

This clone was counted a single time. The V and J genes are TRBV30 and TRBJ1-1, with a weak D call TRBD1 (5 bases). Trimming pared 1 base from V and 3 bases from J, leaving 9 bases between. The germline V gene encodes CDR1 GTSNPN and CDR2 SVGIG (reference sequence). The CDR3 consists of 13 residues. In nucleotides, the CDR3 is TGTGCCTGGAGTGAAGTGGGGCACACTGAAGCTTTCTTT. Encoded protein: CAWSEVGHTEAFF. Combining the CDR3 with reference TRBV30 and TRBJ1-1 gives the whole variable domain SQTIHQWPATLVQPVGSPLSLECTVEGTSNPNLYWYRQAAGRGLQLLFYSVGIGQISSEVPQNLSASRPQDRQFILSSKKLLLSDSGFYLCAWSEVGHTEAFFGQGTRLTVV.

The CDR3 DNA reads as TGTGCCAGCAGACGGGCCGGGACAGGGGTGCACGAGCAGTACTTC. It is translated as CASRRAGTGVHEQYF. The gene calls are TRBV6-5 and TRBJ2-7; 10 bases map to TRBD1. The CDR3 is made up of 15 amino acids. The trim removed 6 bases at V and 5 bases at J, leaving 10 bases unmatched. CDR1 MNHEY and CDR2 SVGAGI come from the germline V gene.

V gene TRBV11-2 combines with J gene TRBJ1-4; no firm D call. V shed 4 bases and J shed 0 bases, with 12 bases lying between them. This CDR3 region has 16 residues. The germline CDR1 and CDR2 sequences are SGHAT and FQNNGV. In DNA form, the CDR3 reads TGTGCCAGCAGCTCCGGCCCCCGAGCAACTAATGAAAAACTGTTTTTT. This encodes CASSSGPRATNEKLFF.

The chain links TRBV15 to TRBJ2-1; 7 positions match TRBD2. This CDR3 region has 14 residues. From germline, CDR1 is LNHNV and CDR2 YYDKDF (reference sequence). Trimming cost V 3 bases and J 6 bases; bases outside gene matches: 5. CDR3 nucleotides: TGTGCCACCAGCAGCGGGGGGTTTGGCAATGAGCAGTTCTTC. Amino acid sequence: CATSSGGFGNEQFF.

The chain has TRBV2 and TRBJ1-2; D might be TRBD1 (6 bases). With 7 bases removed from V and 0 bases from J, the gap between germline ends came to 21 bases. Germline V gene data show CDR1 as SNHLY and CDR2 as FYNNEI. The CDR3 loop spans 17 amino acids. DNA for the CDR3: TGTGCCAGCAAAAACAGGGCTCTATCCCGAGCTAACTATGGCTACACCTTC. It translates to CASKNRALSRANYGYTF.

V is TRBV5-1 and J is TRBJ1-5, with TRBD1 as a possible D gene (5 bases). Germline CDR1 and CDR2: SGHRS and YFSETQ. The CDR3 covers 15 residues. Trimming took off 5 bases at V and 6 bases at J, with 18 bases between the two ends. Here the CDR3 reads CASSRGGGVGQPQHF. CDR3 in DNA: TGCGCCAGCAGTAGGGGCGGCGGGGTCGGTCAGCCCCAGCATTTT. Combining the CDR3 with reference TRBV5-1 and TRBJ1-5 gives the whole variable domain KAGVTQTPRYLIKTRGQQVTLSCSPISGHRSVSWYQQTPGQGLQFLFEYFSETQRNKGNFPGRFSGRQFSNSRSEMNVSTLELGDSALYLCASSRGGGVGQPQHFGDGTRLSIL.

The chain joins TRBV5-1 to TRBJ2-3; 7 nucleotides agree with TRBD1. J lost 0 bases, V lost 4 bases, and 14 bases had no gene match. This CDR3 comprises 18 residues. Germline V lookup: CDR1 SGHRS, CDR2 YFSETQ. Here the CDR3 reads CASSPGQRPGASTDTQYF. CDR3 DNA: TGCGCCAGCAGCCCGGGACAGAGGCCAGGGGCTAGCACAGATACGCAGTATTTT.

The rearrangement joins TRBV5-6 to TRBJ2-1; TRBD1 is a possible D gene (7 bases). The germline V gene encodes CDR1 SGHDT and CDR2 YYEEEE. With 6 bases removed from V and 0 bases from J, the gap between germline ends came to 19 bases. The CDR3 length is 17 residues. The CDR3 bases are TGTGCCAGCACCACTCCGAGACAGGGAGGCTCCTACAATGAGCAGTTCTTC. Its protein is CASTTPRQGGSYNEQFF.

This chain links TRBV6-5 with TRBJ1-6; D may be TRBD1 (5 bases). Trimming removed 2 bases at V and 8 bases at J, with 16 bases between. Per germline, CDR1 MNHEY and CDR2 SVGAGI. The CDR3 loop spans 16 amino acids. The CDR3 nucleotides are TGTGCCAGCAGTTACGGGGCCTGGGCCCCTGATTCACCCCTCCACTTT. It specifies CASSYGAWAPDSPLHF.

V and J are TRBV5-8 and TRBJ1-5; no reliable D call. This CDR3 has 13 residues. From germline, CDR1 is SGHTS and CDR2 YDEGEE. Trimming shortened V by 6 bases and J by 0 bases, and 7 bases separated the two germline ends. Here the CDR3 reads CASNLYSNQPQHF. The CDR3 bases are TGTGCCAGCAACCTTTATAGCAATCAGCCCCAGCATTTT.

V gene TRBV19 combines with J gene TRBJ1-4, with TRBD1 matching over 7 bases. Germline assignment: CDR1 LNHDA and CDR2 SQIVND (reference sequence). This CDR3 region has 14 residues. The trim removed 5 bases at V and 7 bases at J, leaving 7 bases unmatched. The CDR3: CASSLDRFGEKLFF. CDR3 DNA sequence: TGTGCCAGTAGTTTGGACAGGTTTGGTGAAAAACTGTTTTTT.

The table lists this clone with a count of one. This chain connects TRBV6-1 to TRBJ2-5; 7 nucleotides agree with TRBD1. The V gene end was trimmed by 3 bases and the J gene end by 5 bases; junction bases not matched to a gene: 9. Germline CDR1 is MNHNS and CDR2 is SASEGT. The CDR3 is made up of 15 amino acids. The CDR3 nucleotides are TGTGCCAGCAGTGATACCCTTAAGGGGGCGGAGACCCAGTACTTC. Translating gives CASSDTLKGAETQYF.

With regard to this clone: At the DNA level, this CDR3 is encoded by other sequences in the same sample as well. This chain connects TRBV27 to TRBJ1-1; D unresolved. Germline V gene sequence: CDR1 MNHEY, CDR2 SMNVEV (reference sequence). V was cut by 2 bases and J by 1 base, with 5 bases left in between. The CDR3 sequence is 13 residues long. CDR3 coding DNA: TGTGCCAGCAGTTTAAGGCAGAACACTGAAGCTTTCTTT. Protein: CASSLRQNTEAFF.

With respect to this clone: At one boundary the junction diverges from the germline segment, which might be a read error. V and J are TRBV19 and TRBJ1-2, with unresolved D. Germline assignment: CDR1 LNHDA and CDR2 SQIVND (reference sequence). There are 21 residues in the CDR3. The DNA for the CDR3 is TGTGCCAGTACCCCCCCCATCGTTTGGAGGAGGCCCCCACACGCTTTCTATGGCCACACCTTC. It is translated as CASTPPIVWRRPPHAFYGHTF.

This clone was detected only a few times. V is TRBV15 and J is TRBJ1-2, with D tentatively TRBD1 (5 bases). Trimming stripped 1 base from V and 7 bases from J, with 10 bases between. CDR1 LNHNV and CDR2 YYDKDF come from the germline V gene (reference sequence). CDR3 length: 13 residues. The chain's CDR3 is CATSRGRAGGYTF. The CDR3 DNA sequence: TGTGCCACCAGCAGAGGCAGGGCGGGTGGCTACACCTTC.

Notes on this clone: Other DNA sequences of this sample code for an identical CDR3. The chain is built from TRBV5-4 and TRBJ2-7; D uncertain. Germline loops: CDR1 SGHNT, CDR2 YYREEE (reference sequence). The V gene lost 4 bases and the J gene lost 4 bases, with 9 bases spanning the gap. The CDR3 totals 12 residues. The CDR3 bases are TGTGCCAGCAGCCTGGGTGGTTACGAGCAGTACTTC. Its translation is CASSLGGYEQYF.

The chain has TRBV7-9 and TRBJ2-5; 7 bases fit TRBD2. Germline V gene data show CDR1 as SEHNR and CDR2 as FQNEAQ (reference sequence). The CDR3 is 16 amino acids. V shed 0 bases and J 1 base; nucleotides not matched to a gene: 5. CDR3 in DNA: TGTGCCAGCAGCTTAGCGTTCCAGCGGGGCCAAGAGACCCAGTACTTC. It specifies CASSLAFQRGQETQYF.

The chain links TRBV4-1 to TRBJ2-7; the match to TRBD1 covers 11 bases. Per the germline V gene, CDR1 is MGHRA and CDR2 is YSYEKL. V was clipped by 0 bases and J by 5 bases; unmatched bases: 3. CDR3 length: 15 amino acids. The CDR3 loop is CASSQERTGGNEQYF. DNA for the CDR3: TGCGCCAGCAGCCAAGAAAGGACAGGGGGCAACGAGCAGTACTTC.

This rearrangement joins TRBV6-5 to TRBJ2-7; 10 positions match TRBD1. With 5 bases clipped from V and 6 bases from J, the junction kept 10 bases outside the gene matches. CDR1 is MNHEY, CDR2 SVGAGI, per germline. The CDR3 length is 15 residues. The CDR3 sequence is CASSLPGQGSREQYF. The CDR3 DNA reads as TGTGCCAGCAGTCTACCGGGACAGGGGTCACGCGAGCAGTACTTC.

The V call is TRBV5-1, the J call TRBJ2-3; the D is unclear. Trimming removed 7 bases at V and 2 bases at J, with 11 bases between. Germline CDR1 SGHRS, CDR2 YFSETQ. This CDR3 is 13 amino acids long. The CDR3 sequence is CASGQAITDTQYF. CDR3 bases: TGCGCCAGCGGGCAGGCCATCACAGATACGCAGTATTTT.

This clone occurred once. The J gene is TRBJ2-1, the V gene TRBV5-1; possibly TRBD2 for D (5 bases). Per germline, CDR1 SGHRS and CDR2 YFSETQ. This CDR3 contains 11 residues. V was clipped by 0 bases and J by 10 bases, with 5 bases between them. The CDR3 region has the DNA TGCGCCAGCAGCTTGGCGGGGGAGCAGTTCTTC. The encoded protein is CASSLAGEQFF.

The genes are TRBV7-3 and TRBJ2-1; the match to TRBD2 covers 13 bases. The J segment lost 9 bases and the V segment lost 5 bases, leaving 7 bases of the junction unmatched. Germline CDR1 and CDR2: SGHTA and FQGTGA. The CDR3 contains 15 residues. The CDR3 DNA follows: TGTGCCAGCAGCCCGGGACTAGCGGGGTTGGGTGAGCAGTTCTTC. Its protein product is CASSPGLAGLGEQFF.

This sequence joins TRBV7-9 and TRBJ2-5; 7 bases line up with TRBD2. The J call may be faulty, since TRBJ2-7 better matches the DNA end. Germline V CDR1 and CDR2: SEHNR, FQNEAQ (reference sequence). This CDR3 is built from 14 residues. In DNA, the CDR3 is TGTGCCAGCAGTTCTAGAGCGGGGTCCTACGAGCAGTACTTC. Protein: CASSSRAGSYEQYF.

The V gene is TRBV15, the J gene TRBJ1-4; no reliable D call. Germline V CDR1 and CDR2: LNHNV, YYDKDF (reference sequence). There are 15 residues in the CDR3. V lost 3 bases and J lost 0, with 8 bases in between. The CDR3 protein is CATSRATATNEKLFF. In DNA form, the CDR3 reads TGTGCCACCAGCAGGGCAACGGCAACTAATGAAAAACTGTTTTTT. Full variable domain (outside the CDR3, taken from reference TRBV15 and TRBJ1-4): DAMVIQNPRYQVTQFGKPVTLSCSQTLNHNVMYWYQQKSSQAPKLLFHYYDKDFNNEADTPDNFQSRRPNTSFCFLDIRSPGLGDTAMYLCATSRATATNEKLFFGSGTQLSVL.